These 14 T cell receptor beta chains came from one sample sequenced in a study of T cells in Graves' hyperthyroidism and ophthalmopathy. RNA transcripts provided the source from which TCR beta CDR3 regions were amplified. With the HTBI primer set, the TCR CDR3 went through a first round of RT-PCR. TCRdb called the multiplex PCR reads again in MiXCR, with one record for every CDR3 protein. The sample yields 550,000 to 600,000 distinct CDR3 sequences, just over 45% seen once. Sequencing used peripheral blood or thyroid tissue (not recorded which). Receptors originate from an adult woman with Graves' disease, either hyperthyroidism or ophthalmopathy (not recorded which).

This clonotype occurred many times. The V call is TRBV12-3 or TRBV12-4, the J call TRBJ1-5, with 8 nucleotides matching TRBD1. V gave up 6 bases and J gave up 5 bases; unmatched junction bases: 3. This CDR3 is 13 amino acids long. For the CDR3, the DNA is TGTGCCAGCAGACCGGGACAGGATCAGCCCCAGCATTTT. Translation: CASRPGQDQPQHF.

This clonotype appeared many times. The chain is built from TRBV5-1 and TRBJ1-2; no reliable D call. Trimming removed 0 bases from V and 7 bases from J, with 19 bases in between. This CDR3 is built from 16 residues. CDR1 is SGHRS, CDR2 YFSETQ, per germline. CDR3 sequence: CASSLESLGWGSGYTF. The CDR3 DNA reads as TGCGCCAGCAGCTTGGAGAGTCTGGGATGGGGAAGTGGCTACACCTTC.

Only a few counts were recorded for this clonotype. The CDR3 region is CASSLQSSGNTIYF. The CDR3 DNA is TGTGCCAGCAGTTTACAGAGCTCTGGAAACACCATATATTTT. The rearrangement uses TRBV7-2 and TRBJ1-3; D is ambiguous. The V end was cut by 6 bases, the J end by 0 bases, with 9 bases between. Looked up from germline, CDR1 is SGHTA and CDR2 is FQGNSA. The CDR3 is 14 residues long.

This clonotype has just a few counts. This sequence joins TRBV28 and TRBJ2-5, with TRBD2 identical over 9 bases. Germline V gene lookup returns CDR1 MDHEN and CDR2 SYDVKM. V gave up 4 bases and J gave up 1 base; unmatched junction bases: 4. This CDR3 is built from 15 residues. The CDR3 DNA is TGTGCCAGCAGTTCTCTAGCGGGGAGCCAAGAGACCCAGTACTTC. This encodes CASSSLAGSQETQYF. Full variable domain (remainder filled in from reference TRBV28 and TRBJ2-5): DVKVTQSSRYLVKRTGEKVFLECVQDMDHENMFWYRQDPGLGLRLIYFSYDVKMKEKGDIPEGYSVSREKKERFSLILESASTNQTSMYLCASSSLAGSQETQYFGPGTRLLVL.

The genes are TRBV9 and TRBJ2-6, with TRBD1 matching over 9 bases. Germline CDR1 SGDLS, CDR2 YYNGEE. J lost 3 bases, V lost 3 bases, and 7 bases had no gene match. CDR3 length equals 17 residues. CDR3 protein: CASSGAGTGNGANVLTF. The CDR3, as DNA: TGTGCCAGCAGCGGAGCCGGGACAGGGAATGGGGCCAACGTCCTGACTTTC.

This clonotype has ten or more counts. The chain employs TRBV7-2 and TRBJ2-2, with D possibly being TRBD1 or TRBD2 (6 bases each). Germline CDR1 and CDR2: SGHTA and FQGNSA. V gave up 8 bases and J gave up 1 base, with 17 bases separating them. The CDR3 has 16 residues. The CDR3 loop is CASGFGGILNTGELFF. In DNA, the CDR3 is TGTGCCAGCGGGTTCGGGGGCATATTGAACACCGGGGAGCTGTTTTTT.

This clonotype came up many times. The chain couples TRBV5-1 to TRBJ1-2; D is perhaps TRBD1 (6 bases). The CDR3 sequence is 15 residues long. The germline V gene encodes CDR1 SGHRS and CDR2 YFSETQ. V gave up 2 bases and J gave up 8 bases, with 19 bases separating them. The CDR3 DNA sequence: TGCGCCAGCAGCTTATCGGGGCAGGGGACGGGGGGCTACACCTTC. Residues: CASSLSGQGTGGYTF. Variable domain in full (rest from reference TRBV5-1 and TRBJ1-2): KAGVTQTPRYLIKTRGQQVTLSCSPISGHRSVSWYQQTPGQGLQFLFEYFSETQRNKGNFPGRFSGRQFSNSRSEMNVSTLELGDSALYLCASSLSGQGTGGYTFGSGTRLTVV.

This clonotype was counted at least ten times. The chain couples TRBV4-1 to TRBJ1-2, with D perhaps TRBD1 (6 bases). CDR1 is MGHRA and CDR2 is YSYEKL in the germline V gene. The CDR3 covers 15 residues. V lost 1 base and J 6 bases, leaving 15 bases between the germline ends. CDR3 coding DNA: TGCGCCAGCAGCCAAGCCGGGCAGGGGCGGGATGGCTACACCTTC. It encodes CASSQAGQGRDGYTF.

This clonotype was counted many times. The chain is built from TRBV27 and TRBJ2-5; D gene unclear. V lost 3 bases and J 4 bases, leaving 6 bases between the germline ends. The CDR3 sequence is 12 residues long. Germline loops: CDR1 MNHEY, CDR2 SMNVEV (reference sequence). Here the CDR3 reads CASSFIGETQYF. As DNA, the CDR3 is TGTGCCAGCAGTTTTATAGGAGAGACCCAGTACTTC.

This clonotype was observed a few times. The chain has TRBV28 and TRBJ2-3; D not resolved. This CDR3 contains 12 residues. Between the trimmed V and J ends, which lost 4 bases and 9 bases, there was a span of 11 bases. Germline CDR1 is MDHEN and CDR2 is SYDVKM. In nucleotides, the CDR3 is TGTGCCAGCAGTTCCTCCTCCCAAACGCAGTATTTT. The encoded protein is CASSSSSQTQYF.

The chain has TRBV12-3 or TRBV12-4 and TRBJ2-4; D is perhaps TRBD2 (5 bases). The CDR3 sequence is 10 residues long. With 9 bases removed from V and 13 bases from J, the gap between germline ends came to 13 bases. The CDR3 reads CASEVSGQYF. The CDR3 region has the DNA TGTGCCAGTGAGGTTTCGGGACAGTACTTC.

The chain combines TRBV7-9 with TRBJ1-1; D possibly corresponds to TRBD1 (6 bases). The CDR3 runs to 17 residues. Trimming removed 5 bases from V and 1 base from J, with 20 bases in between. Per germline, CDR1 SEHNR and CDR2 FQNEAQ (reference sequence). The CDR3 spells CASSPVELGGQNTEAFF. The CDR3 nucleotides are TGTGCCAGCAGCCCCGTAGAGTTGGGGGGGCAGAACACTGAAGCTTTCTTT.

As concerns this clonotype: Because it lacks the conserved phenylalanine or tryptophan at the end, this CDR3 is likely a read error. CDR3 DNA: TGTGCCAGCAGCCGCGGGACAGGGGAATGGACTGAAGCTTTCCTT. Translating gives CASSRGTGEWTEAFL. This sequence joins TRBV7-9 and TRBJ1-1; 10 nucleotides align to TRBD1. The V gene's germline CDR1 is SEHNR and CDR2 FQNEAQ (reference sequence). V gave up 5 bases and J gave up 5 bases; unmatched junction bases: 8. The length of the CDR3 is 15 residues.

The rearrangement uses TRBV19 and TRBJ2-2; D not certain. Germline V gives CDR1 LNHDA, CDR2 SQIVND (reference sequence). The CDR3 loop spans 17 amino acids. V gave up 4 bases and J gave up 2 bases, with 17 bases separating them. The CDR3 DNA reads as TGTGCCAGTAGTACCCAGTCGGTTTCTGGAAACACCGGGGAGCTGTTTTTT. Translating gives CASSTQSVSGNTGELFF.